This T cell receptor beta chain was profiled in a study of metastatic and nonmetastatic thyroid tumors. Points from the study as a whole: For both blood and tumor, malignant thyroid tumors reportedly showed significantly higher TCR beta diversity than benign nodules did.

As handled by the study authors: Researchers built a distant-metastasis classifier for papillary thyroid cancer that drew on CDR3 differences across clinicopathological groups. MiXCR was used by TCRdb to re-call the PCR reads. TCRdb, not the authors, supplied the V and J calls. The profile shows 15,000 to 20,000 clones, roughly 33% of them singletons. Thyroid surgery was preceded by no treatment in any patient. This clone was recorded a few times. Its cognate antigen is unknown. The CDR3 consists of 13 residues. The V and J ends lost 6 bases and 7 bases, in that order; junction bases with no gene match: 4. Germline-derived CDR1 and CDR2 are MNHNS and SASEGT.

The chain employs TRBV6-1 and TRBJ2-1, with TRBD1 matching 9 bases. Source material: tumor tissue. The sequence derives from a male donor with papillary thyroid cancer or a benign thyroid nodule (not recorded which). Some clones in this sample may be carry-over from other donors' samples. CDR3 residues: CASRAGTGNEQFF. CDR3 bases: TGTGCCAGCAGGGCCGGGACAGGGAATGAGCAGTTCTTC.